A selection of T cell receptor beta chains follows, all from one sample in a study of blood T cell repertoires in COVID-19. The repertoire was sequenced with immunoSEQ multiplex PCR; TCRdb's copy has only in-frame clones and lacks some. Counted here are roughly 200,000 clones, 70% to 90% occurring once; the ten biggest clones make up about 5%. The source material was peripheral blood. These receptors were collected from a woman older than 75 with acute or convalescent COVID-19. CDR3s leave out the opening cysteine and the closing phenylalanine or tryptophan.

V: TRBV18
CDR3: ASSPRAGVLYEQY

V: TRBV18
CDR3: ASSPPSAGGETQY

V: TRBV27
CDR3: ASSLLDRVGNEQF

V: TRBV6-5
CDR3: ASSYERDATNEKLF

V: TRBV6-5
CDR3: ARRVPMDGYT

V: TRBV6-1
CDR3: ASSSTRAGEETQY

V: TRBV6-1
CDR3: ASSEQGGTEAF

V: TRBV18
CDR3: ASSRGNYNEQF

V: TRBV7-9
CDR3: ASSHSKTASGDGYEQY

V: TRBV19
CDR3: ARTDGGGLAAQRNEQY

V: TRBV6-5
CDR3: ASSYSTGGGAF

V: TRBV25-1
CDR3: ASSAGQGPQETQY

V: TRBV5-6
CDR3: ASRRGPEAF

V: TRBV11-1
CDR3: ASSYQAGVYEQY

V: TRBV11-2
CDR3: ASSLVRVNEQY

V: TRBV28
CDR3: ASSFRQPNEKLF

V: TRBV29-1
CDR3: SVQGRGNQPQH

V: TRBV27
CDR3: ASSLSKIAGQNEKLF

V: TRBV3-1/TRBV3-2
CDR3: ASSHRSPGIADTQY

V: TRBV5-1
CDR3: ASSLDGGSTDTQY

V: TRBV2
CDR3: ASRLRSSTDTQY

V: TRBV11-2
CDR3: ASSLERGGTEAF

V: TRBV21-1
CDR3: ASKASQPQH

V: TRBV6-1
CDR3: ASSEWVSSGAPSTDTQY

V: TRBV19
CDR3: ASSETGVTQPQH

V: TRBV5-1
CDR3: ASSFFPGGNQPQH

V: TRBV28
CDR3: ASSLWGAAF

V: TRBV7-2
CDR3: ASSSVGWDTQY

V: TRBV18
CDR3: ASSSLGGLVAGERASYNEQF

V: TRBV6-2/TRBV6-3
CDR3: ASSFGLGQGSYEQY

V: TRBV5-4
CDR3: ASSRETGAYSPLH

V: TRBV2
CDR3: ASSEEVIAETQY

V: TRBV7-2
CDR3: ASSLDRGGNSPLH

V: TRBV9
CDR3: ASRTTGEGGYT

V: TRBV19
CDR3: ASSIGGGEDGYT

V: TRBV2
CDR3: ASKTSGSLDIQY

V: TRBV4-3
CDR3: ASSPRTDNMYGYT

V: TRBV27
CDR3: ASSSPFYSGEQF